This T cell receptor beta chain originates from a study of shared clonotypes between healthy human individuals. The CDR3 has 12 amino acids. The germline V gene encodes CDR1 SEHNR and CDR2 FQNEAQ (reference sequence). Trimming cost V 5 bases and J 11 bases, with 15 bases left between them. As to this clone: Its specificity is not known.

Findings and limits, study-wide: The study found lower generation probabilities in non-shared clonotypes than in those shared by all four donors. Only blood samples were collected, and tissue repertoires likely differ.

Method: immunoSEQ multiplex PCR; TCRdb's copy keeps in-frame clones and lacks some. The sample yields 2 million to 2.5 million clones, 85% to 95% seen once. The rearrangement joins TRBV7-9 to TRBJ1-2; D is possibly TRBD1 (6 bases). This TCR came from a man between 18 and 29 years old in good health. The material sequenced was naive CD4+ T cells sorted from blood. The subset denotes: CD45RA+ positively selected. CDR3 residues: CASSLGQWGYTF. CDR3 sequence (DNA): TGTGCCAGCAGCCTAGGACAGTGGGGGTACACCTTC.